A selection of T cell receptor beta chains follows, all from one sample in a study of T cells in Graves' hyperthyroidism and ophthalmopathy. MiXCR was run by TCRdb on the multiplex PCR reads, yielding one entry per CDR3 protein. The sample holds fewer than 750,000 distinct CDR3 sequences; roughly 46% are singletons and the top ten take approximately 7.5%. The sequenced material came from peripheral blood or thyroid tissue (not recorded which). The origin of the receptors is a young woman with Graves' hyperthyroidism. CDR3s leave out the opening cysteine and the closing phenylalanine or tryptophan. Fields, in order: CDR3 protein, J gene, CDR3 length, V gene.

cdr3_aa: ATSRPGTGIFEKLF
j_call: TRBJ1-4
cdr3_length: 14
v_call: TRBV15

cdr3_aa: ASSLALQGGAYEQY
j_call: TRBJ2-7
cdr3_length: 14
v_call: TRBV4-1

cdr3_aa: ATSDTTGTTEDTQY
j_call: TRBJ2-3
cdr3_length: 14
v_call: TRBV24-1

cdr3_aa: ATIPGDSGNTIY
j_call: TRBJ1-3
cdr3_length: 12
v_call: TRBV24-1

cdr3_aa: SARQGGDLNTEAF
j_call: TRBJ1-1
cdr3_length: 13
v_call: TRBV20-1

cdr3_aa: ASSRIQETQY
j_call: TRBJ2-5
cdr3_length: 10
v_call: TRBV6-6

cdr3_aa: ASSLGPTGGPNEKLF
j_call: TRBJ1-4
cdr3_length: 15
v_call: TRBV2

cdr3_aa: ASSQTGFVPPLH
j_call: TRBJ1-6
cdr3_length: 12
v_call: TRBV6-5

cdr3_aa: SARVRGLSSYEQY
j_call: TRBJ2-7
cdr3_length: 13
v_call: TRBV20-1

cdr3_aa: ASLGTANEKLF
j_call: TRBJ1-4
cdr3_length: 11
v_call: TRBV3-1

cdr3_aa: ASSVGDAVGYT
j_call: TRBJ1-2
cdr3_length: 11
v_call: TRBV7-9

cdr3_aa: ASSLAAGQTQY
j_call: TRBJ2-5
cdr3_length: 11
v_call: TRBV5-6

cdr3_aa: ASGPGQGSGQPQH
j_call: TRBJ1-5
cdr3_length: 13
v_call: TRBV5-1

cdr3_aa: ASSTGGGESEKLF
j_call: TRBJ1-4
cdr3_length: 13
v_call: TRBV4-3

cdr3_aa: ASSLAHPSLKGYNEQF
j_call: TRBJ2-1
cdr3_length: 16
v_call: TRBV7-9

cdr3_aa: ASSIPGQYSNQPQH
j_call: TRBJ1-5
cdr3_length: 14
v_call: TRBV19

cdr3_aa: ASSWGGARGSYEQY
j_call: TRBJ2-7
cdr3_length: 14
v_call: TRBV3-1

cdr3_aa: ASSFLAFTGELF
j_call: TRBJ2-2
cdr3_length: 12
v_call: TRBV5-5

cdr3_aa: ASSLLGGSYEQY
j_call: TRBJ2-7
cdr3_length: 12
v_call: TRBV4-2

cdr3_aa: ASSGGLAGPDTQY
j_call: TRBJ2-3
cdr3_length: 13
v_call: TRBV9

cdr3_aa: ATSRGPARSAGYT
j_call: TRBJ1-2
cdr3_length: 13
v_call: TRBV15

cdr3_aa: ATSRTSGSSYEQY
j_call: TRBJ2-7
cdr3_length: 13
v_call: TRBV7-9

cdr3_aa: ASSPGSREQY
j_call: TRBJ2-7
cdr3_length: 10
v_call: TRBV12-3/TRBV12-4

cdr3_aa: SAPRQQETQY
j_call: TRBJ2-5
cdr3_length: 10
v_call: TRBV29-1

cdr3_aa: ASSPPGRRIAF
j_call: TRBJ1-1
cdr3_length: 11
v_call: TRBV6-5

cdr3_aa: ASRGATNNEQF
j_call: TRBJ2-1
cdr3_length: 11
v_call: TRBV14

cdr3_aa: ASSLASSSFMYEQY
j_call: TRBJ2-7
cdr3_length: 14
v_call: TRBV7-2

cdr3_aa: ASSNGVGYGYT
j_call: TRBJ1-2
cdr3_length: 11
v_call: TRBV6-6

cdr3_aa: ASSLPGSPSTDTQY
j_call: TRBJ2-3
cdr3_length: 14
v_call: TRBV12-3/TRBV12-4

cdr3_aa: SARWGSTEAF
j_call: TRBJ1-1
cdr3_length: 10
v_call: TRBV29-1

cdr3_aa: ASSRTGFYGYT
j_call: TRBJ1-2
cdr3_length: 11
v_call: TRBV12-3/TRBV12-4

cdr3_aa: ASSLDWTGGANEQF
j_call: TRBJ2-1
cdr3_length: 14
v_call: TRBV5-4

cdr3_aa: ASRESGARGEQY
j_call: TRBJ2-7
cdr3_length: 12
v_call: TRBV6-1

cdr3_aa: SARPAGSYYGQY
j_call: TRBJ2-7
cdr3_length: 12
v_call: TRBV20-1

cdr3_aa: ASSPRQGLGEKLF
j_call: TRBJ1-4
cdr3_length: 13
v_call: TRBV12-3/TRBV12-4

cdr3_aa: ASSAGIGRESGGELF
j_call: TRBJ2-2
cdr3_length: 15
v_call: TRBV25-1

cdr3_aa: ATSDYWENYGYT
j_call: TRBJ1-2
cdr3_length: 12
v_call: TRBV24-1

cdr3_aa: ASRKGLAGVYEQY
j_call: TRBJ2-7
cdr3_length: 13
v_call: TRBV12-3/TRBV12-4

cdr3_aa: ASTLRPAGGSSYEQY
j_call: TRBJ2-7
cdr3_length: 15
v_call: TRBV12-3/TRBV12-4

cdr3_aa: ASSPRQGSGNTIY
j_call: TRBJ1-3
cdr3_length: 13
v_call: TRBV2